This entry concerns a single TCR beta chain. These data come from a study of T cells expressing NK-cell markers. In the study overall: In sorted CD3+CD56+NKG2C+, CD3+CD56+NKG2C- and CD3+CD56-NKG2C+ T cells, TCR beta repertoires were obtained.

Germline CDR1 is SGDLS and CDR2 is YYNGEE. The CDR3 runs 14 residues. TCRdb reanalyzed the 5' RACE reads, giving one entry per CDR3 protein sequence and no DNA. Here the sample table reports around 550,000 distinct CDR3 sequences. The chain links TRBV9 to TRBJ2-5; the D gene TCRdb calls, TRBD2, cannot be checked with no DNA. This clonotype was sampled from a man between 18 and 29 years old in good health. The sequenced sample consisted of blood T cells: a sorted CD56 or NKG2C T cell subset, CD4+ or CD8+ T cells, or bulk PBMC T cells (not recorded which). The CDR3 sequence: CASSAHREGETQYF.